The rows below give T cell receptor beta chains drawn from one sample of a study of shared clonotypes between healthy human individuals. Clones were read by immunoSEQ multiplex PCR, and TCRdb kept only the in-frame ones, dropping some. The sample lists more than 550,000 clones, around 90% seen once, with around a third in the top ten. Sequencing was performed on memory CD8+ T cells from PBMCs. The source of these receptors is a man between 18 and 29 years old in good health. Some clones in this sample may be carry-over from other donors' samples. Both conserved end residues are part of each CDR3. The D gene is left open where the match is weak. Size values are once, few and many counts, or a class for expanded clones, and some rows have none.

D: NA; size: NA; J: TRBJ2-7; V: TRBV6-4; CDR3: CASSRPGLRVHEQYF; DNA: TGTGCCAGCAGTCGTCCGGGACTCCGCGTGCACGAGCAGTACTTC
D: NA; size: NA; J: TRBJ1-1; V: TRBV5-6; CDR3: CASSLRLEAFF; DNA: TGTGCCAGCAGCCTCAGACTTGAAGCTTTCTTT
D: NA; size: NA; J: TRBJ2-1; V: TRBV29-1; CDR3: CSVKTVTNEQFF; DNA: TGCAGCGTAAAGACAGTGACCAATGAGCAGTTCTTC
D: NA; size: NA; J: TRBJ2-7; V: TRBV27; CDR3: CASSLSATYEQYF; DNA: TGTGCCAGCAGCCTCTCCGCCACCTACGAGCAGTACTTC
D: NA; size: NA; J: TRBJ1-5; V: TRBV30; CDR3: CAWSPLEGPSNQPQHF; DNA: TGTGCCTGGAGTCCCCTCGAGGGGCCTAGCAATCAGCCCCAGCATTTT
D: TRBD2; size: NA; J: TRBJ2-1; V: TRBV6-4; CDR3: CASSDELSGRRNEQFF; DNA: TGTGCCAGCAGTGACGAGCTCAGCGGGAGGCGGAATGAGCAGTTCTTC
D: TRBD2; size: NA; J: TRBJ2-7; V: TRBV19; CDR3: CASGLAEAYEQYF; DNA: TGTGCCAGTGGGCTAGCGGAGGCCTACGAGCAGTACTTC
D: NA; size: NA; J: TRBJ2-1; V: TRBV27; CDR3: CASSFGGGQFF; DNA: TGTGCCAGCAGTTTCGGGGGAGGACAGTTCTTC
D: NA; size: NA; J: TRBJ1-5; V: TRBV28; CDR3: CASSLSADYSNQPQHF; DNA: TGTGCCAGCAGTTTATCGGCAGATTATAGCAATCAGCCCCAGCATTTT
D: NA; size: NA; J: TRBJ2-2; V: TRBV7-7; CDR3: CASSLGGTQTGELFF; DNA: TGTGCCAGCAGCTTAGGGGGGACCCAGACCGGGGAGCTGTTTTTT
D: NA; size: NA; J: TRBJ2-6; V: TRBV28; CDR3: CASRPRFGANVLTF; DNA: TGTGCCAGCAGGCCCCGATTCGGGGCCAACGTCCTGACTTTC
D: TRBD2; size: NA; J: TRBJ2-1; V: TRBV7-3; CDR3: CASSLVGSGGNEQFF; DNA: TGTGCCAGCAGCTTAGTGGGGTCGGGAGGCAATGAGCAGTTCTTC
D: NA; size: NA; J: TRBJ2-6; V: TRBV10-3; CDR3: CAISEFREVSWSGANVLTF; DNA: TGTGCCATCAGTGAATTTCGAGAGGTTTCTTGGTCTGGGGCCAACGTCCTGACTTTC
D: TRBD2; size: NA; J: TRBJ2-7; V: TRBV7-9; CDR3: CASSHPALAGSYEQYF; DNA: TGTGCCAGCAGTCATCCCGCCCTAGCGGGGTCCTACGAGCAGTACTTC
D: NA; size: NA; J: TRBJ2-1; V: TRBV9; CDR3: CASRRGGRSDNEQFF; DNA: TGTGCCAGCAGGCGTGGGGGGAGGAGTGACAATGAGCAGTTCTTC
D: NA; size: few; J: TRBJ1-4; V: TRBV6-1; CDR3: CFCHEKLFF; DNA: TGTTTTTGCCATGAAAAACTGTTTTTT
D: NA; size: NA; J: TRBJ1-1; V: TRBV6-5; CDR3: CASRYGTPNTEAFF; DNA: TGTGCCAGCAGATACGGGACTCCTAACACTGAAGCTTTCTTT
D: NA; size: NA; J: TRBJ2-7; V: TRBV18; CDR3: CASSPMPPGYEQYF; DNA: TGTGCCAGCTCACCAATGCCACCGGGGTACGAGCAGTACTTC
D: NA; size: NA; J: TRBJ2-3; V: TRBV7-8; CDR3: CASAAASTDTQYF; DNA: TGTGCCAGCGCTGCGGCTAGCACAGATACGCAGTATTTT
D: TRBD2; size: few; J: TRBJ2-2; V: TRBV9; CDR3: CASSVGTSGYTGELFF; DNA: TGTGCCAGCAGCGTAGGGACTAGCGGTTACACCGGGGAGCTGTTTTTT
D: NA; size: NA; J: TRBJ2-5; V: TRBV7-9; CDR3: CASSFPIGTQETQYF; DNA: TGTGCCAGCAGCTTCCCCATAGGCACCCAAGAGACCCAGTACTTC
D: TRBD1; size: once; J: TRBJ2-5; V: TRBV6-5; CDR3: CASSKGQLLQETQYF; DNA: TGTGCCAGCAGTAAGGGACAGCTCCTACAAGAGACCCAGTACTTC
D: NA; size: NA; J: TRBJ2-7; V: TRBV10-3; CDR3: CAISENVGGGEQYF; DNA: TGTGCCATCAGTGAGAATGTGGGGGGTGGCGAGCAGTACTTC
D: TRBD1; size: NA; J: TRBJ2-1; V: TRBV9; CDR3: CASSGRDSYNEQFF; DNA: TGTGCCAGCAGCGGACGGGACAGCTACAATGAGCAGTTCTTC
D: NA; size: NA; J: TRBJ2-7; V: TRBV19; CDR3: CASSIAARAEGTAQEQYF; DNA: TGTGCCAGTAGTATAGCGGCCAGGGCGGAGGGGACAGCGCAAGAGCAGTACTTC
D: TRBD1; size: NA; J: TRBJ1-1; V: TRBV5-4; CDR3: CASSLGRGLGAFF; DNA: TGTGCCAGCAGCTTGGGTAGGGGGCTGGGAGCTTTCTTT
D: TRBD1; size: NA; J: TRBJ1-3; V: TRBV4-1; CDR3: CASSQGESKNLRDSSGNTIYF; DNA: TGCGCCAGCAGCCAAGGGGAAAGTAAGAACCTCCGGGACAGCTCTGGAAACACCATATATTTT
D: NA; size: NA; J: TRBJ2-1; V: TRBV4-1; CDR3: CASSQEFSGVNEQFF; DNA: TGCGCCAGCAGCCAAGAATTTTCTGGGGTTAATGAGCAGTTCTTC
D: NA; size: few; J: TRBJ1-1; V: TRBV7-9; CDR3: CASSPSGPSNTEAFF; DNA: TGTGCCAGCAGCCCATCGGGACCCTCGAACACTGAAGCTTTCTTT
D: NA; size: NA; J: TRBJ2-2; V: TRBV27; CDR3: CASSLVGRPAGELFF; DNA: TGTGCCAGCAGTTTAGTGGGGAGGCCAGCCGGGGAGCTGTTTTTT
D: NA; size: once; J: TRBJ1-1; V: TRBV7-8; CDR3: CASSLQLGGYGTEAFF; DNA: TGTGCCAGCAGCTTACAATTAGGCGGCTACGGTACTGAAGCTTTCTTT
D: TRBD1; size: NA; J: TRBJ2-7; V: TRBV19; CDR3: CASSTTGESSYEQYF; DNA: TGTGCCAGTAGTACTACAGGGGAAAGCTCCTACGAGCAGTACTTC
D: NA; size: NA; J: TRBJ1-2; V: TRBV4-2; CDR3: CASSQDPSYGYTF; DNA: TGTGCCAGCAGCCAAGATCCTTCCTATGGCTACACCTTC
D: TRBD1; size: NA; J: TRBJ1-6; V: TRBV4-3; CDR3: CASSAIRDSPNSPLHF; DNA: TGCGCCAGCAGCGCCATCAGGGACAGCCCGAATTCACCCCTCCACTTT